Shown below are 9 T cell receptor beta chains from a single sample sequenced in a study of cytomegalovirus exposure and HLA in healthy donors (dated by TCRdb to 2017 to 2019). Receptor amplification or capture employed the immunoSEQ multiplex PCR assay. For the multiplex PCR, a mixture combining 60 forward primers for TCR Vbeta segments and 13 reverse primers for TCR Jbeta segments was used. Here the immuneACCESS table is served through TCRdb, limited to in-frame sequences with V and J called. Missing clones are a known gap in these copies; in checked studies unresolved V genes cover under half, and the rest lacks a known reason. The sample includes tens of thousands of clones, with roughly 61% observed a single time. About 15% of the sample belongs to the ten largest clones. The sample consisted of PBMCs. These receptors were taken from a woman aged 40-49 years in good health and CMV-seropositive.

The chain uses TRBV9 and TRBJ2-3, with 10 bases identical to TRBD2. In germline, CDR1 is SGDLS, CDR2 YYNGEE. CDR3 length: 16 amino acids. Unmatched junction bases numbered 6, after V lost 4 bases and J lost 1 base. CDR3 in DNA: TGTGCCAGCAGCTCCGGGACTAGCGCCGGCACAGATACGCAGTATTTT. Its protein product is CASSSGTSAGTDTQYF.

The chain is built from TRBV5-5 and TRBJ1-1, with 10 bases fitting TRBD1. J was trimmed by 5 bases and V by 6 bases; bases with no gene match: 4. Germline-derived CDR1 and CDR2 are SGHKS and YYEKEE (reference sequence). CDR3 length: 13 residues. CDR3 coding DNA: TGTGCCAGCAAATGGACAGGGGGGACTGAAGCTTTCTTT. Translated: CASKWTGGTEAFF.

The DNA for the CDR3 is TGTGCCAGAAGCCCTCTCTTATGTAATGAAAAACTGTTTTTT. It is translated as CARSPLLCNEKLFF. The chain is built from TRBV21-1 and TRBJ1-4. TRBV21-1 has pseudogene status. The CDR3 is 14 residues long.

A single count supports this clone. CDR3 DNA sequence: TGCGCCAGCAGCCAAGCTTTAAGGCAGGAATATGGCTACACCTTC. Protein product: CASSQALRQEYGYTF. V and J are TRBV4-3 and TRBJ1-2, with D hard to call. Germline CDR1 is LGHNA and CDR2 is YSLEER. V was pared by 1 base and J by 5 bases, with 14 bases between. This CDR3 is 15 amino acids long.

This clone was seen more than once but under ten times. The chain has TRBV27 and TRBJ2-1; 7 bases fit TRBD2. Germline V gene data show CDR1 as MNHEY and CDR2 as SMNVEV (reference sequence). The CDR3 runs 16 residues. J gave up 0 bases and V 3 bases, and 5 bases lay outside the gene matches. The DNA for the CDR3 is TGTGCCAGCAGTTTCCTAGCGGAGAGCTCCTACAATGAGCAGTTCTTC. It specifies CASSFLAESSYNEQFF.

Comments on this clone: At one boundary the junction diverges from the germline segment, which might be a read error. The chain links TRBV4-1 to TRBJ2-1, with TRBD2 matching over 11 bases. CDR3 length: 17 amino acids. Per the germline V gene, CDR1 is MGHRA and CDR2 is YSYEKL. CDR3 residues: CVSSLGYTSGSSLEQFF. The CDR3, as DNA: TGCGTCAGCAGCCTAGGCTACACTAGCGGGAGTTCGCTTGAGCAGTTCTTC.

This clone appeared a few times. The rearrangement links TRBV10-3 to TRBJ1-1; maybe TRBD1 (6 bases). The CDR3 is made up of 15 amino acids. Germline CDR1 reads ENHRY; CDR2 reads SYGVKD. Trimming stripped 3 bases from V and 3 bases from J, with 14 bases between. DNA of the CDR3: TGTGCCATCAGTGACCCACAGGGCAGGGACACTGAAGCTTTCTTT. Amino acids: CAISDPQGRDTEAFF.

J is TRBJ1-5 and V is TRBV7-9; D remains ambiguous. Germline V gene sequence: CDR1 SEHNR, CDR2 FQNEAQ (reference sequence). This CDR3 has 14 amino acids. The germline V and J ends were trimmed by 1 base and 3 bases, with 7 bases remaining between them. CDR3 coding DNA: TGTGCCAGCAGCTTAGGTGGACTCAATCAGCCCCAGCATTTT. Encoded protein: CASSLGGLNQPQHF.

This clone occurred once. The J gene is TRBJ1-1, the V gene TRBV28; 7 bases fit TRBD1. This CDR3 region has 12 residues. Germline assignment: CDR1 MDHEN and CDR2 SYDVKM. CDR3 DNA: TGTACCACCTCTCCGGACAGGTCGAGAGCTTTCTTT. Protein: CTTSPDRSRAFF.